These 10 T cell receptor beta chains were sequenced from one sample in a study of T cell responses to AZD1222 COVID-19 vaccine. Generated by immunoSEQ multiplex PCR, the TCRdb table keeps only in-frame clones and is missing some. The sample has 110,000 to 150,000 clones, 90% to 95% seen once. Sequenced here: peripheral blood, sampled on day 0 of AZD1222 vaccination. The receptors derive from an adult in good health.

The chain joins TRBV7-6 to TRBJ2-2; TRBD1 agrees at 10 bases. The trim removed 3 bases at V and 1 base at J, leaving 2 bases unmatched. This CDR3 is 16 amino acids long. Germline CDR1 reads SGHVS; CDR2 reads FNYEAQ. The CDR3 coding sequence is TGTGCCAGCAGCTTGGGACAGGGGCAGAACACCGGGGAGCTGTTTTTT. Translating gives CASSLGQGQNTGELFF.

J is TRBJ2-7 and V is TRBV5-4, with a possible D match to TRBD2 (5 bases). Looked up from germline, CDR1 is SGHNT and CDR2 is YYREEE (reference sequence). The CDR3 contains 14 residues. V was clipped by 2 bases and J by 3 bases, with 12 bases between them. The CDR3 bases are TGTGCCAGCAGCTTAGTAGGCGCGGGCTACGAGCAGTACTTC. Residues: CASSLVGAGYEQYF.

This chain links TRBV7-2 with TRBJ2-1, with 8 bases that match TRBD2. This CDR3 region has 15 residues. Germline-derived CDR1 and CDR2 are SGHTA and FQGNSA. J gave up 7 bases and V 3 bases, and 8 bases lay outside the gene matches. This CDR3 is CASSLRAGGSNEQFF. CDR3 nucleotide sequence: TGTGCCAGCAGCTTGAGGGCGGGAGGAAGTAATGAGCAGTTCTTC.

Worth noting for this clone: Other DNA sequences from this sample encode an identical CDR3 as well. The chain employs TRBV5-1 and TRBJ1-1; no clear D. Trimming shortened V by 4 bases and J by 0 bases, and 7 bases separated the two germline ends. This CDR3 spans 13 amino acids. The germline gives CDR1 SGHRS, CDR2 YFSETQ. CDR3 coding DNA: TGCGCCAGCAGCCTACAGTTGAACACTGAAGCTTTCTTT. It specifies CASSLQLNTEAFF.

The gene calls are TRBV5-1 and TRBJ2-3; possible D gene TRBD2, 5 bases. CDR3 length equals 14 residues. Germline V gene sequence: CDR1 SGHRS, CDR2 YFSETQ. V lost 1 base and J 6 bases, leaving 12 bases between the germline ends. CDR3 coding DNA: TGCGCCAGCAGCTTGAACCCCGGCGGGGATACGCAGTATTTT. Its protein product is CASSLNPGGDTQYF.

The chain employs TRBV4-1 and TRBJ1-6; unclear D gene. CDR1 MGHRA and CDR2 YSYEKL come from the germline V gene. The germline V and J ends were trimmed by 1 base and 8 bases, with 12 bases remaining between them. This CDR3 spans 15 amino acids. DNA for the CDR3: TGCGCCAGCAGCCAAGGGCGGGAGCTGCATTCACCCCTCCACTTT. Translated, it gives CASSQGRELHSPLHF.

Only one count was recorded for this clone. The CDR3 coding sequence is TGTGCCAGAAGCCTACAAGCCGCTACAGGGGGTCAGCCCCAGCATTTT. This sequence encodes CARSLQAATGGQPQHF. The gene calls are TRBV5-3 and TRBJ1-5; 8 nucleotides line up with TRBD1. TRBV5-3 is reported as an ORF; its role is uncertain. V lost 4 bases to trimming and J lost 6 bases; unmatched junction nucleotides: 12. This CDR3 has 16 residues.

The chain is built from TRBV5-6 and TRBJ2-5; 10 bases agree with TRBD1. The CDR3 has 17 residues. The germline V gene encodes CDR1 SGHDT and CDR2 YYEEEE. J lost 2 bases, V lost 4 bases, and 11 bases had no gene match. CDR3 coding DNA: TGTGCCAGCAGCCCGAGCCCGGGACAGGGGATTCAAGAGACCCAGTACTTC. This codes for CASSPSPGQGIQETQYF.

The chain uses TRBV19 and TRBJ2-7; 8 bases are shared with TRBD1. The CDR3 totals 17 residues. Germline V gives CDR1 LNHDA, CDR2 SQIVND (reference sequence). V shed 3 bases, J shed 2 bases, and the junction held 12 bases outside the gene matches. The CDR3: CASSIPQTGVFAYEQYF. CDR3 in DNA: TGTGCCAGTAGTATCCCTCAGACAGGGGTTTTCGCCTACGAGCAGTACTTC.

The chain joins TRBV28 to TRBJ2-3; D gene uncertain. The ends were cut back, 4 bases at V and 0 bases at J, with 11 bases in the middle. Germline V gives CDR1 MDHEN, CDR2 SYDVKM. The CDR3 spans 15 residues. The CDR3 protein is CASSSGVASTDTQYF. The CDR3 DNA reads TGTGCCAGCAGTTCGGGCGTCGCTAGCACAGATACGCAGTATTTT. The variable domain in full, with the rest retrieved from reference TRBV28 and TRBJ2-3, is DVKVTQSSRYLVKRTGEKVFLECVQDMDHENMFWYRQDPGLGLRLIYFSYDVKMKEKGDIPEGYSVSREKKERFSLILESASTNQTSMYLCASSSGVASTDTQYFGPGTRLTVL.